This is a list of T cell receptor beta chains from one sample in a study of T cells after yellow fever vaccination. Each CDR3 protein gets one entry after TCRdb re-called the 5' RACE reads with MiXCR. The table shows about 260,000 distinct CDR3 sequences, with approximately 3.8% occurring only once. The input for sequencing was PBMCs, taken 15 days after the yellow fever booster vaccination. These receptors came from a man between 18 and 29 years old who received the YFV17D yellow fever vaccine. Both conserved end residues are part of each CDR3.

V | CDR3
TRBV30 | CAWGTGYEQYF
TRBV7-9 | CASSLTSGAPTTQYF
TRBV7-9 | CASSLILDMNPYNEQFF
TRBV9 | CASSVGGTGYEQYF
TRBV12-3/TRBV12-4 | CASSFDRVAQPQHF
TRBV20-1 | CSAREVGTLFF
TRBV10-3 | CAITSTVNTEAFF
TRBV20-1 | CSARSDRGFNQPQHF
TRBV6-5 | CASRSGTGSYEQYF
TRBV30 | CAWSVVSPRGGYTF
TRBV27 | CASIQLQGSTEAFF
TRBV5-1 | CASSWDTGELFF
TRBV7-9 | CASSPSGTRGEQFF
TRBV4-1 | CASSPPSGLRNTEAFF
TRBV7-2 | CASSSSLSEKLFF
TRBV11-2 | CASSSQTGGLETQYF
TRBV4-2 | CASSLLDRSQPQHF
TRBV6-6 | CASSKDRDTEAFF
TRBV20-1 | CSADRGYEQYF
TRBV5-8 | CASSSPGGRQPQHF
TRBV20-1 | CSAPGTGGEKLFF
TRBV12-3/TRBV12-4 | CASSSEGYGYTF